This is a list of T cell receptor beta chains from one sample in a study. TCRdb re-called the RT-PCR reads through MiXCR, storing one row per CDR3 protein. The sample carries 550,000 to 750,000 distinct CDR3 sequences, 13% to 15% recorded once. Sequencing was performed on memory CD4+ T cells from blood. These receptors all stem from a female donor in good health, serving as a healthy control. Both conserved end residues are part of each CDR3. Fields, in order: clone size, D gene, V gene, J gene, CDR3 DNA, CDR3 protein. The D gene is left open where the match is weak. For some rows the clone size is stated as once, few or many, or as a class when expanded; others skip it.

>.|TRBD2|TRBV14|TRBJ2-3
TGTGCCAGCAGCCAATATACTATAGCGGGAGGCTCAACAGATACGCAGTATTTT
CASSQYTIAGGSTDTQYF
>few|.|TRBV5-5|TRBJ1-2
TGTGCCAGCAGCTTTTGGGGAGGGGCTGGCTACACCTTC
CASSFWGGAGYTF
>few|.|TRBV6-1|TRBJ1-2
TGTGCCAGCAGTAGTGAGACAGGAGGGTATGGCTACACCTTC
CASSSETGGYGYTF
>.|TRBD1|TRBV19|TRBJ2-1
TGTGCCAGTAGTGACCCGGGACAGGGGGTTCATGAGCAGTTCTTC
CASSDPGQGVHEQFF
>.|.|TRBV14|TRBJ2-1
TGTGCCAGCACCGACTACACAGGGAGCTCCTACAATGAGCAGTTCTTC
CASTDYTGSSYNEQFF
>few|TRBD1|TRBV12-3/TRBV12-4|TRBJ1-5
TGTGCCAGCAGCACCGGGACAGGGGTCCGTCAGCCCCAGCATTTT
CASSTGTGVRQPQHF
>.|.|TRBV7-2|TRBJ1-6
TGTGCCAGCCGACAAACGAATTCACCCCTCCACTTT
CASRQTNSPLHF
>.|.|TRBV6-2/TRBV6-3|TRBJ1-2
TGTGCCAGCAGTTACCCAGACGGAAACTATGGCTACACCTTC
CASSYPDGNYGYTF
>few|.|TRBV7-2|TRBJ2-3
TGTGCCAGCACAATAGCGGCGCCCCCAGATACGCAGTATTTT
CASTIAAPPDTQYF
>few|.|TRBV6-2/TRBV6-3|TRBJ1-5
TGTGCCAGCAGTTACATGAGGACAGTCTATAGCAATCAGCCCCAGCATTTT
CASSYMRTVYSNQPQHF
>few|.|TRBV7-3|TRBJ2-3
TGTGCCAGCAGCCCCAATCCTAGTAGGCCAGATACGCAGTATTTT
CASSPNPSRPDTQYF
>.|TRBD2|TRBV6-2/TRBV6-3|TRBJ2-7
TGTGCCAGCAGGCCCGGGGGGACTAGGGGCGAGCAGTACTTC
CASRPGGTRGEQYF
>few|.|TRBV18|TRBJ1-2
TGTGCCAGCTCACCATCGTCGGACCTCTATGGCTACACCTTC
CASSPSSDLYGYTF
>few|.|TRBV5-1|TRBJ2-7
TGCGCCAGCAGCTTGGTCGGGCCGGGAGAGGAGCAGTACTTC
CASSLVGPGEEQYF
>.|.|TRBV3-1|TRBJ2-1
TGTGCCAGCAGCCAAGGGGGGCTAGCTTACAATGAGCAGTTCTTC
CASSQGGLAYNEQFF
>many|TRBD1|TRBV7-2|TRBJ2-2
TGTGCCAGCAGCTTAGGGGCAGGGGGCACCGGGGAGCTGTTTTTT
CASSLGAGGTGELFF
>few|.|TRBV20-1|TRBJ2-3
TGCAGTGCGGGCAAGTCAGATACGCAGTATTTT
CSAGKSDTQYF
>.|.|TRBV9|TRBJ2-6
TGTGCCAGCAGCATCCAGCCCACAGGGAATTTCTTGACTTTC
CASSIQPTGNFLTF
>few|.|TRBV7-3|TRBJ2-2
TGTGCCAGCAGGGCCGACAGACAAAACACCGGGGAGCTGTTTTTT
CASRADRQNTGELFF
>.|.|TRBV25-1|TRBJ1-4
TGTGCCACCTCCATTGGCGGGCTGGGTAATGAAAAACTGTTTTTT
CATSIGGLGNEKLFF
>.|.|TRBV7-3|TRBJ1-2
TGTGCCAGCAGCCACGGGGGGGATCTTGGCTACACCTTC
CASSHGGDLGYTF
>.|TRBD1|TRBV12-5|TRBJ1-2
TGTGCGAGCGACAGGGATGGAGGAGGCTACACCTTC
CASDRDGGGYTF
>.|.|TRBV3-1|TRBJ1-3
TGTGCCAGCAGCGACATGCGGAACACCATATATTTT
CASSDMRNTIYF
>.|.|TRBV9|TRBJ2-2
TGTGCCAGCAGCGTAAGGTTCGGCCCCTCGACCACCGGGGAGCTGTTTTTT
CASSVRFGPSTTGELFF
>many|.|TRBV10-3|TRBJ2-7
TGTGCCATCAGTGGTTCAGACCGGGTCGAGCAGTACTTC
CAISGSDRVEQYF
>few|TRBD1|TRBV12-3/TRBV12-4|TRBJ2-1
TGTGCCAGCAGTCCGCCTGGGACAGGGGTGAATGAGCAGTTCTTC
CASSPPGTGVNEQFF
>.|.|TRBV20-1|TRBJ1-2
TGCAGTGCTAGAGATAAGGACGGTGTCTATGGCTACACCTTC
CSARDKDGVYGYTF
>.|TRBD2|TRBV11-2|TRBJ2-5
TGTGCCAGCAGCCCACGACTAGCGGGGGAAGAGACCCAGTACTTC
CASSPRLAGEETQYF
>.|.|TRBV20-1|TRBJ2-5
TGCAGTGCTAGCGGGGCCACCCAAGAGACCCAGTACTTC
CSASGATQETQYF
>many|.|TRBV27|TRBJ2-7
TGTGCCAGCAGTCAAACTCGGGGCTCCTACGAGCAGTACTTC
CASSQTRGSYEQYF
>many|.|TRBV4-3|TRBJ2-2
TGCGCCAGCAGCCAAGAGCAGACAGTTCCCACCGGGGAGCTGTTTTTT
CASSQEQTVPTGELFF
>.|.|TRBV20-1|TRBJ1-1
TGCAGTGCTAGAAAACCCGGCGGGGTCGAAGCTTTCTTT
CSARKPGGVEAFF
>few|.|TRBV28|TRBJ1-2
TGTGCCGGCCGGACCAACTATGGCTACACCTTC
CAGRTNYGYTF
>.|.|TRBV25-1|TRBJ2-1
TGTGCCAGCAGTGTTGAGGCGCGATACAATGAGCAGTTCTTC
CASSVEARYNEQFF